This entry lists 25 T cell receptor beta chains sequenced from one sample in a study of post-analysis software for immune sequencing data. Whole-study findings and limits: Controls showed lower frequencies than patients for roughly 5 TRBV segments, and TRBV5-6, TRBV5-1 and TRBV20-1 were among these.

Antigen specificity for these receptors is unknown. Unique molecular identifiers had been added to the TCR beta cDNA libraries. TCRdb re-analysed the PCR reads in MiXCR, keeping a single row per CDR3 protein. The sample lists just over 250,000 distinct CDR3 sequences; 35% to 45% were seen once. Source material: blood. The receptors were sampled from a girl aged 5-17 years with multiple sclerosis.

In the case of this clonotype: Possible read error: a much larger clone is one base away. The CDR3 spells CSASGSGSYNEQFF. In DNA, the CDR3 is TGCAGTGCTAGCGGGAGCGGCTCCTACAATGAGCAGTTCTTC. The chain is built from TRBV20-1 and TRBJ2-1, with D possibly matching TRBD2 (6 bases). This CDR3 comprises 14 residues. Looked up from germline, CDR1 is DFQATT and CDR2 is SNEGSKA (reference sequence). Trimming shortened V by 3 bases and J by 0 bases, and 9 bases separated the two germline ends.

This clonotype was counted many times. The chain employs TRBV5-5 and TRBJ2-3; possibly TRBD2 for D (6 bases). V lost 3 bases and J lost 2, with 13 bases in between. This CDR3 contains 15 residues. CDR1 and CDR2 from the germline V gene are SGHKS and YYEKEE (reference sequence). DNA of the CDR3: TGTGCCAGCAGCTCCGTGGGACTTCACACAGATACGCAGTATTTT. Translating it yields CASSSVGLHTDTQYF. Complete variable domain (other parts from reference TRBV5-5 and TRBJ2-3): DAGVTQSPTHLIKTRGQQVTLRCSPISGHKSVSWYQQVLGQGPQFIFQYYEKEERGRGNFPDRFSARQFPNYSSELNVNALLLGDSALYLCASSSVGLHTDTQYFGPGTRLTVL.

A word on this clonotype: A much larger clone lies a single base off, so this may be a read error. The chain uses TRBV28 and TRBJ2-7; 8 bases align to TRBD2. Unmatched junction bases numbered 8, after V lost 4 bases and J lost 3 bases. Looked up from germline, CDR1 is MDHEN and CDR2 is SYDVKM. CDR3 length: 15 amino acids. Here the CDR3 DNA reads TGTGCCAGCAGTTCGGGGGGGGACGGCTGCTACGAGCAGTACTTC. It is translated as CASSSGGDGCYEQYF.

Only one count was recorded for this clonotype. This clone may be a read error of a much larger clone one base away. This chain joins TRBV7-9 and TRBJ2-1; maybe TRBD2 (7 bases). CDR3 size: 15 residues. Germline loops: CDR1 SEHNR, CDR2 FQNEAQ (reference sequence). This chain's CDR3 is CASNLVRGAGNEQFF. CDR3 in DNA: TGTGCCAGCAACTTAGTACGGGGGGCAGGCAATGAGCAGTTCTTC.

The chain links TRBV20-1 to TRBJ2-5; tentatively, D is TRBD1 or TRBD2 (6 bases each). Germline lookup yields CDR1 DFQATT and CDR2 SNEGSKA (reference sequence). This CDR3 comprises 13 residues. Trimming took 4 bases from V and 11 from J, leaving 20 bases between them. The CDR3 protein is CSAKGGADNEQYF. The DNA for the CDR3 is TGCAGTGCTAAGGGGGGCGCCGACAATGAGCAGTACTTC.

This clonotype was counted a few times. This chain connects TRBV9 to TRBJ2-2, with 10 bases matching TRBD1. Germline-derived CDR1 and CDR2 are SGDLS and YYNGEE. The V segment lost 0 bases and the J segment 3 bases; nucleotides outside the gene matches: 2. The CDR3 covers 16 residues. In DNA, the CDR3 is TGTGCCAGCAGCGTAGGGGACAGGGGCGACACCGGGGAGCTGTTTTTT. Amino acid sequence: CASSVGDRGDTGELFF.

With regard to this clonotype: A much bigger clone sits one base away, suggesting this may be a read error. The V gene is TRBV9, the J gene TRBJ2-5, with D possibly matching TRBD1 (5 bases). Germline loops: CDR1 SGDLS, CDR2 YYNGEE. The CDR3 is 16 residues long. Trimming pared 0 bases from V and 3 bases from J, leaving 15 bases between. The CDR3 DNA reads TGTGCCAGCAGCGTAGACCCAACAGGAGTAAAAGAGACCCAGTACTTC. Residues: CASSVDPTGVKETQYF.

This clonotype appeared many times. The genes are TRBV20-1 and TRBJ2-3; D is undetermined. The V end lost 3 bases, the J end lost 0 bases, and 7 bases lay between the germline ends. Germline loops: CDR1 DFQATT, CDR2 SNEGSKA (reference sequence). The CDR3 totals 13 residues. As DNA, the CDR3 is TGCAGTGCTAGTTGGGCTAGCACAGATACGCAGTATTTT. Translation: CSASWASTDTQYF.

This clonotype was seen at least ten times. This chain connects TRBV12-3 or TRBV12-4 to TRBJ2-1; 16 nucleotides align to TRBD2. Germline trimming cut 4 bases from V and 6 bases from J; bases unmatched to any gene: 9. There are 18 residues in the CDR3. The CDR3 spells CASSYRGLAGGFGNEQFF. Here the CDR3 DNA reads TGTGCCAGCAGTTACAGGGGACTAGCGGGAGGGTTTGGCAATGAGCAGTTCTTC.

This clonotype was observed at least ten times. This CDR3 reads CASSLGTGYHNEQFF. The CDR3 DNA sequence: TGTGCCAGCAGCTTAGGGACAGGGTACCACAATGAGCAGTTCTTC. The V and J genes are TRBV7-9 and TRBJ2-1, with 8 bases aligning to TRBD1. Losses at the gene ends were 1 base for V and 5 bases for J; bases not matched to a gene: 4. CDR1 is SEHNR, CDR2 FQNEAQ, per germline (reference sequence). The CDR3 spans 15 residues.

Concerning this clonotype: One base away lies a much larger clone, so this may be a sequencing read error. The genes are TRBV5-1 and TRBJ2-1; D remains unclear. V gave up 2 bases and J gave up 9 bases, with 9 bases separating them. Looked up from germline, CDR1 is SGHRS and CDR2 is YFSETQ. The CDR3 has 12 residues. CDR3 DNA sequence: TGCGCCAGCAGCTTTACGTGGCGTGAGCAGTTCTTC. This gives the protein CASSFTWREQFF.

This clonotype was seen many times. The chain is built from TRBV7-3 and TRBJ2-3, with 11 bases matching TRBD2. Trimming at V came to 0 bases and at J to 2 bases, leaving 1 base not matched to a gene. The CDR3 is 16 amino acids. The V gene's germline CDR1 is SGHTA and CDR2 FQGTGA. Here the CDR3 reads CASSLTGLAATDTQYF. The CDR3 DNA reads as TGTGCCAGCAGCTTAACGGGACTAGCGGCCACAGATACGCAGTATTTT.

About this clonotype: This may be a read error, as it is one base from a much larger clone. The chain joins TRBV24-1 to TRBJ2-5; tentative D call: TRBD2 (6 bases). Trimming cost V 4 bases and J 11 bases, with 25 bases left between them. The germline V gene encodes CDR1 KGHDR and CDR2 SFDVKD. There are 16 residues in the CDR3. Here the CDR3 reads CATSESGTLGEDEQYF. CDR3 DNA sequence: TGTGCCACCAGTGAATCCGGGACCCTAGGGGAGGATGAGCAGTACTTC.

This clonotype has a handful of counts. The chain recombines TRBV7-3 with TRBJ2-1; 10 bases are a match to TRBD2. The CDR3 is 18 amino acids. Germline V lookup: CDR1 SGHTA, CDR2 FQGTGA. The V segment lost 3 bases and the J segment 7 bases; nucleotides outside the gene matches: 15. The CDR3 DNA follows: TGTGCCAGCAGCTTCGGACAGGGCCTAGCGGGAGCGGGAAATGAGCAGTTCTTC. This translates into CASSFGQGLAGAGNEQFF.

The chain uses TRBV20-1 and TRBJ2-2; D may be TRBD1 (6 bases). The CDR3 has 16 amino acids. The germline V gene encodes CDR1 DFQATT and CDR2 SNEGSKA (reference sequence). The V gene lost 7 bases and the J gene lost 3 bases, with 21 bases spanning the gap. CDR3 loop: CSVLKGSGVYTGELFF. DNA for the CDR3: TGCAGTGTTCTTAAGGGGTCAGGGGTCTACACCGGGGAGCTGTTTTTT.

Worth noting for this clonotype: An end of the junction does not agree with germline; a read error may underlie this. The V call is TRBV11-2, the J call TRBJ2-3; no clear D gene. The germline V gene encodes CDR1 SGHAT and CDR2 FQNNGV. The CDR3 is 12 residues long. As DNA, the CDR3 is TGTGTCAGCAGCCGAATACTAGATACGCAGTATTTT. It codes for CVSSRILDTQYF.

Turning to this clonotype: A much larger clone is a single base away; this may be a read error. V is TRBV5-1 and J is TRBJ1-1; D is unclear. The CDR3 length is 13 residues. The V gene's germline CDR1 is SGHRS and CDR2 YFSETQ. Trimming left V 8 bases short and J 0 bases short, with 11 bases between. CDR3 amino acids: CASSGKLNTEAFF. CDR3 coding DNA: TGCGCCAGTTCCGGGAAATTGAACACTGAAGCTTTCTTT.

This clonotype appeared many times. The V call is TRBV7-9, the J call TRBJ1-2; D unresolved. Germline assignment: CDR1 SEHNR and CDR2 FQNEAQ (reference sequence). Trimming shortened V by 5 bases and J by 4 bases, and 11 bases separated the two germline ends. The CDR3 contains 13 residues. The CDR3 sequence is CASSISASYGYTF. The DNA of the CDR3 is TGTGCCAGCAGCATATCTGCATCCTATGGCTACACCTTC.

The sample holds many counts of this clonotype. The chain links TRBV29-1 to TRBJ1-5; D gene unclear. Per germline, CDR1 SQVTM and CDR2 ANQGSEA. Trimming shortened V by 4 bases and J by 0 bases, and 7 bases separated the two germline ends. CDR3 length: 13 amino acids. The chain's CDR3 is CSVAGHSNQPQHF. CDR3 nucleotide sequence: TGCAGCGTTGCTGGGCATAGCAATCAGCCCCAGCATTTT.

About this clonotype itself: A much larger clone sits a single nucleotide away, making a read error possible. J is TRBJ2-5 and V is TRBV9; D uncertain. Trimming removed 0 bases at V and 11 bases at J, with 8 bases between. CDR1 and CDR2 (germline): SGDLS, YYNGEE. The CDR3 consists of 11 residues. The DNA of the CDR3 is TGTGCCAGCAGCGTAGGCGGTAATCAGTACTTC. Residues: CASSVGGNQYF.

This clonotype came up many times. V is TRBV14 and J is TRBJ2-1, with a weak D call TRBD2 (6 bases). In germline, CDR1 is SGHDN, CDR2 FVKESK. The CDR3 totals 13 residues. Between the trimmed V and J ends, which lost 5 bases and 10 bases, there was a span of 15 bases. Here the CDR3 reads CASSTRPGREQFF. In nucleotides, the CDR3 is TGTGCCAGCAGCACCCGTCCGGGGAGGGAGCAGTTCTTC.

The V and J genes are TRBV12-3 or TRBV12-4 and TRBJ2-3; no definite D call. The CDR3 consists of 12 residues. Trimming removed 4 bases at V and 4 bases at J, with 6 bases between. The CDR3 protein is CASSWGPDTQYF. As DNA, the CDR3 is TGTGCCAGCAGTTGGGGTCCAGATACGCAGTATTTT.

J is TRBJ2-1 and V is TRBV13, with D perhaps matching TRBD1 or TRBD2 (5 bases each). V was clipped by 5 bases and J by 6 bases, with 17 bases between them. Germline assignment: CDR1 PRHDT and CDR2 FYEKMQ (reference sequence). This CDR3 region has 15 residues. This chain's CDR3 is CASSPYGQGGNEQFF. CDR3 bases: TGTGCCAGCAGCCCCTACGGACAAGGAGGCAATGAGCAGTTCTTC.

The J gene is TRBJ2-7, the V gene TRBV27; D perhaps matches TRBD2 (6 bases). V lost 2 bases and J lost 6, with 17 bases in between. This CDR3 has 15 amino acids. CDR1 is MNHEY, CDR2 SMNVEV, per germline (reference sequence). The CDR3 protein is CASSLAPFGGGEQYF. The CDR3 DNA sequence: TGTGCCAGCAGTTTAGCCCCCTTCGGGGGTGGCGAGCAGTACTTC.

This clonotype was seen a handful of times. The J gene is TRBJ2-4, the V gene TRBV20-1; TRBD1 is a possible D gene (6 bases). The end of the DNA aligns better with TRBJ2-7, so the J call may be wrong. The CDR3 has 12 amino acids. Germline V lookup: CDR1 DFQATT, CDR2 SNEGSKA (reference sequence). The CDR3 DNA sequence: TGCAGTGCTGGTCTACAGGGACACGAGCAGTACTTC. Amino acids: CSAGLQGHEQYF.